Listed below are T cell receptor beta chains from one sample, sequenced in a study of shared clonotypes between healthy human individuals. Sequencing used immunoSEQ multiplex PCR; TCRdb keeps in-frame clones, though not all of them. The data contain over a million clones, about 77% of them singletons. Sequencing input: memory CD4+ T cells sorted from blood. The receptors derive from a man between 18 and 29 years old in good health. The CDR3 runs from the conserved cysteine through the conserved F or W. D genes are given only for firm matches. Expanded clones get a size class; other rows say once, few or many, or leave the size out.

>NA|TRBJ1-4|TRBV28|NA
CASGVLVRPGEKLFF
TGTGCCAGCGGAGTTTTGGTCAGGCCCGGAGAAAAACTGTTTTTT
>NA|TRBJ2-3|TRBV18|NA
CASSPRDSPNTQYF
TGTGCCAGCTCACCGCGGGACAGCCCCAATACGCAGTATTTT
>NA|TRBJ1-2|TRBV7-6|NA
CASSQGGGYGYTF
TGTGCCAGCAGCCAAGGCGGGGGTTATGGCTACACCTTC
>NA|TRBJ1-2|TRBV2|NA
CASRPQSSNYGYTF
TGTGCCAGCAGACCCCAGTCTTCTAACTATGGCTACACCTTC
>NA|TRBJ1-6|TRBV5-1|NA
CASSLNGDSPLHF
TGCGCCAGCAGCCTCAACGGGGATTCACCCCTCCACTTT
>NA|TRBJ2-3|TRBV30|once
CAWRGGGTDTQYF
TGTGCCTGGAGAGGTGGGGGAACAGATACGCAGTATTTT
>NA|TRBJ2-3|TRBV5-1|once
CASSLGTSDGTDTQYF
TGCGCCAGCAGCTTAGGGACCTCTGATGGCACAGATACGCAGTATTTT
>NA|TRBJ1-5|TRBV19|NA
CATNRLDGNQPQHF
TGTGCCACGAATCGCTTGGATGGCAATCAGCCCCAGCATTTT
>NA|TRBJ2-7|TRBV5-6|NA
CASSLGQGRYEQYF
TGTGCCAGCAGCTTGGGTCAGGGAAGGTACGAGCAGTACTTC
>NA|TRBJ1-5|TRBV30|NA
CAWSFRDTHQPQHF
TGTGCCTGGAGTTTCCGGGACACCCATCAGCCCCAGCATTTT
>TRBD2|TRBJ2-5|TRBV5-4|NA
CASSRGLAEETQYF
TGTGCCAGCAGCCGCGGACTAGCGGAAGAGACCCAGTACTTC
>TRBD1|TRBJ1-6|TRBV11-3|few
CASSPGQGPSPLHF
TGTGCCAGCAGCCCCGGACAGGGGCCCTCACCCCTCCACTTT
>NA|TRBJ1-5|TRBV19|NA
CASSMAGWSNQPQHF
TGTGCCAGTAGTATGGCAGGGTGGAGCAATCAGCCCCAGCATTTT
>NA|TRBJ1-6|TRBV5-4|NA
CASSLGGGSTSPLHF
TGTGCCAGCAGCTTAGGGGGGGGCTCAACTTCACCCCTCCACTTT
>NA|TRBJ1-2|TRBV2|many
CASSVGVANYGYTF
TGTGCCAGCAGTGTGGGGGTAGCTAACTATGGCTACACCTTC
>NA|TRBJ1-5|TRBV7-2|few
CASSLEGRSFNQPQHF
TGTGCCAGCAGCTTAGAAGGCAGAAGTTTCAATCAGCCCCAGCATTTT